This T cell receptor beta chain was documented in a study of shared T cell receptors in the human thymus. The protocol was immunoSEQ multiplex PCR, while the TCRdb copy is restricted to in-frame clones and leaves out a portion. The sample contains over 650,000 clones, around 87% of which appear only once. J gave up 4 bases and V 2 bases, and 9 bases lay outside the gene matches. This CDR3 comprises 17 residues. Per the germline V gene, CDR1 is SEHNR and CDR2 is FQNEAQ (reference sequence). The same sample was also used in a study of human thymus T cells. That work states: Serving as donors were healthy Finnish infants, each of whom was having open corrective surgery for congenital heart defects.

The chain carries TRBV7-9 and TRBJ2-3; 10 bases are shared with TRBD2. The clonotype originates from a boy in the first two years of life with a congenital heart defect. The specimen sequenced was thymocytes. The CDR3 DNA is TGTGCCAGCAGCTTAAACGACTTAGCGGGAGGTTCAGATACGCAGTATTTT. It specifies CASSLNDLAGGSDTQYF.